The 12 T cell receptor beta chains below were found in one sample sequenced in a study of PD-1 blockade in classical Hodgkin lymphoma. Time point in this sample: cycle 4 day 1 (C4D1), after 6 weeks of nivolumab. Every patient was affected by relapse after autologous stem cell transplantation, while exposure to brentuximab vedotin was not uniform. PBMCs were thawed, and CD8+ T cells were then isolated from them by magnetic negative selection. Clones were read by immunoSEQ multiplex PCR, and TCRdb kept only the in-frame ones, dropping some. Seen here are more than 13,000 clones, around 90% observed once, and the top ten hold approximately 17%. The input for sequencing was CD8+ T cells from blood, taken before the fourth cycle of nivolumab. The source of these receptors is a human donor with classical Hodgkin lymphoma.

The chain employs TRBV5-6 and TRBJ1-1; D gene unclear. Looked up from germline, CDR1 is SGHDT and CDR2 is YYEEEE. V was trimmed by 4 bases and J by 8 bases, leaving 15 bases between them. The CDR3 runs 13 residues. As DNA, the CDR3 is TGTGCCAGCAGCCCGGACTATCGCGCCGAAGCTTTCTTT. Its translation is CASSPDYRAEAFF.

The chain recombines TRBV5-1 with TRBJ2-5; D gene unclear. The J call may be incorrect, as the DNA end agrees better with TRBJ2-7. Germline-derived CDR1 and CDR2 are SGHRS and YFSETQ. The CDR3 spans 13 residues. The CDR3 DNA is TGCGCCAGCAGCTTTGGCCCCGCCTACGAGCAGTACTTC. Protein: CASSFGPAYEQYF.

Only one count was recorded for this clone. The gene calls are TRBV9 and TRBJ2-5; 8 bases agree with TRBD2. The germline CDR1 and CDR2 sequences are SGDLS and YYNGEE. The CDR3 has 15 residues. With V trimmed by 5 bases and J by 1 base, 7 bases remained unmatched. The CDR3 is CASSQAGAFQETQYF. CDR3 DNA: TGTGCCAGCAGTCAAGCGGGAGCCTTCCAAGAGACCCAGTACTTC.

This clone was recorded only once. This chain links TRBV10-1 with TRBJ2-7, with 14 positions matching TRBD2. CDR1 and CDR2 (germline): WNHNN, SYGVQD (reference sequence). The CDR3 is 14 amino acids. Trimming took 6 bases from V and 6 from J; bases not matched to a gene: 4. CDR3 DNA sequence: TGCGCCAGCAGCTCGGGACTAGCGGGAGCCGAGCAGTACTTC. It specifies CASSSGLAGAEQYF.

V usage is TRBV27 and J usage is TRBJ2-6, with D uncertain. Trimming cost V 5 bases and J 0 bases, with 8 bases left between them. Germline CDR1 MNHEY, CDR2 SMNVEV (reference sequence). This CDR3 has 15 residues. The CDR3 spells CASSPGVSGANVLTF. In DNA, the CDR3 is TGTGCCAGCAGTCCAGGTGTCTCTGGGGCCAACGTCCTGACTTTC.

This clone occurred once. CDR3: CASSLGTRGRRNQPQHF. CDR3 DNA sequence: TGTGCCAGCAGCTTAGGAACGAGAGGACGACGCAATCAGCCCCAGCATTTT. The chain recombines TRBV11-3 with TRBJ1-5; no reliable D call. CDR1 is SGHNT, CDR2 YENEEA, per germline. The CDR3 is 17 residues long. Trimming removed 1 base at V and 2 bases at J, with 15 bases between.

This chain connects TRBV11-2 to TRBJ2-1; D is possibly TRBD1 (6 bases). CDR1 is SGHAT and CDR2 is FQNNGV in the germline V gene. The CDR3 covers 16 residues. Between the trimmed V and J ends, which lost 4 bases and 0 bases, there was a span of 13 bases. The CDR3 loop is CASSSGQQSSYNEQFF. The CDR3, as DNA: TGTGCCAGCAGCTCAGGACAGCAGAGCTCCTACAATGAGCAGTTCTTC.

The chain links TRBV27 to TRBJ2-1; 9 bases fit TRBD2. CDR3 size: 14 residues. Looked up from germline, CDR1 is MNHEY and CDR2 is SMNVEV (reference sequence). With 6 bases clipped from V and 6 bases from J, the junction kept 6 bases outside the gene matches. The CDR3 nucleotides read TGTGCCAGCAGAATAGCGGGGGTAGGCAATGAGCAGTTCTTC. This encodes CASRIAGVGNEQFF.

The J gene is TRBJ2-7, the V gene TRBV27; 8 bases are shared with TRBD2. CDR1 is MNHEY and CDR2 is SMNVEV in the germline V gene (reference sequence). V lost 3 bases, J lost 0 bases, and 4 bases stayed unmatched. The CDR3 is 15 amino acids. CDR3: CASSLSGGGSYEQYF. As DNA, the CDR3 is TGTGCCAGCAGTTTGTCGGGGGGGGGCTCCTACGAGCAGTACTTC.

The rearrangement uses TRBV28 and TRBJ2-2, with TRBD2 as a possible D gene (5 bases). CDR1 and CDR2 from the germline V gene are MDHEN and SYDVKM. Trimming removed 7 bases at V and 6 bases at J, with 21 bases between. The length of the CDR3 is 16 residues. The DNA for the CDR3 is TGTGCCAGCATCCCTGGTCCAACTAGGACCGCCGGGGAGCTGTTTTTT. Translation: CASIPGPTRTAGELFF. The whole variable domain, filled in from reference TRBV28 and TRBJ2-2, reads DVKVTQSSRYLVKRTGEKVFLECVQDMDHENMFWYRQDPGLGLRLIYFSYDVKMKEKGDIPEGYSVSREKKERFSLILESASTNQTSMYLCASIPGPTRTAGELFFGEGSRLTVL.

This chain joins TRBV11-2 and TRBJ2-2; D uncertain. Germline values: CDR1 SGHAT, CDR2 FQNNGV. V was trimmed by 4 bases and J by 7 bases, leaving 10 bases between them. This CDR3 has 13 amino acids. In DNA, the CDR3 is TGTGCCAGCAGCTACCGTAGAAGCGGGGAGCTGTTTTTT. Protein product: CASSYRRSGELFF.

The rearrangement links TRBV16 to TRBJ2-5; D may be TRBD2 (5 bases). The CDR3 loop spans 14 amino acids. V lost 1 base to trimming and J lost 1 base, with 7 bases between them. Germline V lookup: CDR1 KGHSY, CDR2 FQNENV. The CDR3 sequence: CASSQLTTQETQYF. The CDR3 DNA reads TGTGCCAGCAGCCAATTGACTACCCAAGAGACCCAGTACTTC.